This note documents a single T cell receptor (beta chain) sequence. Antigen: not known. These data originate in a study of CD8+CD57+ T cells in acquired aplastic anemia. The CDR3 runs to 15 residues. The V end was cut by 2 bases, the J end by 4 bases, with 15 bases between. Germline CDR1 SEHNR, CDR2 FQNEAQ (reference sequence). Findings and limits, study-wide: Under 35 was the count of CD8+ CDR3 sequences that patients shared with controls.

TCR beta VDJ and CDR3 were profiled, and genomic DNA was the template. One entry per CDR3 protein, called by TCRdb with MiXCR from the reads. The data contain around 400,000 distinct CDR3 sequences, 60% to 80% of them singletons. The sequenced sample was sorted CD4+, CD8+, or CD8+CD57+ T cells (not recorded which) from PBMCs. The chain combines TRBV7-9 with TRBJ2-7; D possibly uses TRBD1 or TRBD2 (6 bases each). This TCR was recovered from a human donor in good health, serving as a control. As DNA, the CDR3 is TGTGCCAGCAGCTTACCGGCCGGGGGCGAGTACGAGCAGTACTTC. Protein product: CASSLPAGGEYEQYF.